Below are 17 T cell receptor beta chains sequenced from a single sample in a study of CDR3 diversity in severe acne. Each CDR3 protein is one row after TCRdb ran MiXCR on the PCR reads. The sample consists of fewer than 90,000 distinct CDR3 sequences, around 49% of them appearing once. Source material: blood. Every receptor here comes from a male donor in good health, without acne.

In regard to this clonotype: The germline gene is not matched at one end of the junction; a read error may be the cause. The genes are TRBV9 and TRBJ1-5; 12 positions match TRBD1. Looked up from germline, CDR1 is SGDLS and CDR2 is YYNGEE. This CDR3 spans 18 amino acids. The CDR3 DNA sequence: TGCGCCAGCAGCTGGCGGGGACAGGGGGCGTTGGGCAATCAGCCCCAGCATTTT. Translating it yields CASSWRGQGALGNQPQHF.

For this clonotype: The CDR3 does not end in the conserved phenylalanine or tryptophan, so this is likely a read error. The rearrangement links TRBV10-3 to TRBJ2-7, with 9 bases aligning to TRBD1. This CDR3 spans 15 amino acids. The junction had 4 bases not matched to a gene; V was cut back by 2 bases and J by 2 bases. The germline V gene has CDR1 ENHRY and CDR2 SYGVKD. This CDR3 reads CAISEMDRGPYEQYY. CDR3 nucleotides: TGTGCCATCAGTGAGATGGACAGGGGCCCCTACGAGCAGTACTAC.

The gene calls are TRBV5-5 and TRBJ1-1, with 7 positions matching TRBD1. Germline CDR1 SGHKS, CDR2 YYEKEE (reference sequence). The V gene end was trimmed by 8 bases and the J gene end by 4 bases; junction bases not matched to a gene: 8. The CDR3 is 13 amino acids. This chain's CDR3 is CASSQGKGTEAFF. CDR3 bases: TGTGCCAGTTCACAGGGGAAAGGCACTGAAGCTTTCTTT.

This clonotype appeared many times. V and J are TRBV28 and TRBJ1-1, with a weak D call TRBD1 (6 bases). Trimming shortened V by 6 bases and J by 1 base, and 21 bases separated the two germline ends. The CDR3 has 17 amino acids. CDR1 and CDR2 from the germline V gene are MDHEN and SYDVKM. The CDR3 DNA sequence: TGTGCCAGCAGCCATAGCAGGGGCCCCAAGCGGAACACTGAAGCTTTCTTT. It codes for CASSHSRGPKRNTEAFF.

This clonotype was picked up many times. The chain links TRBV12-1 to TRBJ2-1; the DNA was not compared with TRBD2, the D call given in the table. TRBV12-1 is noted as a pseudogene. This CDR3 has 15 amino acids. The CDR3 is CASSFAREATNEQFF. CDR3 DNA sequence: TGTGCCAGCAGCTTTGCGCGGGAGGCTACCAATGAGCAGTTCTTC.

The chain employs TRBV10-3 and TRBJ2-5, with TRBD2 as a possible D gene (7 bases). The CDR3 has 12 residues. Germline CDR1 ENHRY, CDR2 SYGVKD. Deletions cut 8 bases from V and 5 bases from J, with 12 bases between. CDR3 in amino acids: CAIGGALETQYF. The CDR3 DNA sequence: TGTGCCATCGGGGGGGCCCTCGAGACCCAGTACTTC.

CDR3 DNA sequence: TGTGCCATCAGTGAGGGCGGGAGGGTGAATGAGCAGTTCTTC. Its translation: CAISEGGRVNEQFF. The chain has TRBV10-3 and TRBJ2-1; 9 bases fit TRBD2. The J segment lost 7 bases and the V segment lost 2 bases, leaving 3 bases of the junction unmatched. The CDR3 has 14 amino acids. Per the germline V gene, CDR1 is ENHRY and CDR2 is SYGVKD.

This sequence joins TRBV20-1 and TRBJ2-7; TRBD1 agrees at 10 bases. V was pared by 5 bases and J by 2 bases, with 6 bases of the junction left unmatched. Germline CDR1 is DFQATT and CDR2 is SNEGSKA (reference sequence). The CDR3 has 14 amino acids. CDR3 bases: TGCAGTGCTGCCCCCGGGACAGGGGCCTACGAGCAGTACTTC. Translating gives CSAAPGTGAYEQYF.

The chain has TRBV6-5 and TRBJ1-1; D is unresolved. V shed 6 bases and J shed 1 base, with 12 bases lying between them. The CDR3 runs 14 residues. Per germline, CDR1 MNHEY and CDR2 SVGAGI. The CDR3 sequence is CASSGRRQNTEAFF. CDR3 DNA: TGTGCCAGCAGCGGCCGGAGGCAGAACACTGAAGCTTTCTTT.

The gene calls are TRBV7-8 and TRBJ1-4; TRBD1 is a possible D gene (5 bases). This CDR3 is built from 15 residues. Trimming took 2 bases from V and 12 from J, leaving 19 bases between them. Germline V gene sequence: CDR1 SGHVS, CDR2 FQNEAQ. CDR3 residues: CASSLHGARLVELFF. Here the CDR3 DNA reads TGTGCCAGCAGCTTACATGGGGCTCGTTTGGTGGAACTGTTTTTT.

This chain joins TRBV7-3 and TRBJ2-5, with 7 bases aligning to TRBD1. Losses at the gene ends were 11 bases for V and 5 bases for J; bases not matched to a gene: 14. This CDR3 contains 14 residues. The germline gives CDR1 SGHTA, CDR2 FQGTGA. In DNA form, the CDR3 reads TGTGCCGACAGCTCCCAGGGGGTAGGGGAGACCCAGTACTTC. Encoded protein: CADSSQGVGETQYF.

By share of the sample, this clonotype is medium-sized (0.01 to 0.1%). This chain connects TRBV20-1 to TRBJ2-7; D is perhaps TRBD1 (6 bases). This CDR3 region has 14 residues. V lost 2 bases, J lost 0 bases, and 11 bases lay in between. CDR1 and CDR2 from the germline V gene are DFQATT and SNEGSKA (reference sequence). CDR3 amino acids: CSARRDMSSYEQYF. CDR3 nucleotides: TGCAGTGCTAGAAGGGACATGAGCTCCTACGAGCAGTACTTC.

CDR3 DNA: TGTGCCACCCGCCTGGGGGGCATGAACACTGAAGCTTTCTTT. Its translation is CATRLGGMNTEAFF. V and J are TRBV24-1 and TRBJ1-1; a weak D match, TRBD1 (6 bases). The germline gives CDR1 KGHDR, CDR2 SFDVKD. The CDR3 runs 14 residues. V lost 9 bases to trimming and J lost 0 bases, with 13 bases between them.

This clonotype was recorded a few times. V is TRBV18 and J is TRBJ1-2, with no clear D. The CDR3 totals 14 residues. The germline V gene has CDR1 KGHSH and CDR2 LQKENI. V dropped 2 bases and J dropped 1 base, with 8 bases sitting between them. The CDR3 protein is CASSPWSRNYGYTF. The CDR3 DNA sequence: TGTGCCAGCTCACCATGGTCCCGTAACTATGGCTACACCTTC.

This clonotype was detected a few times. This chain uses TRBV13 with TRBJ2-1; the match to TRBD2 covers 12 bases. Germline V CDR1 and CDR2: PRHDT, FYEKMQ (reference sequence). J was trimmed by 5 bases and V by 4 bases; bases with no gene match: 6. This CDR3 has 16 amino acids. This CDR3 is CASSSRTSGANNEQFF. The CDR3 DNA reads TGTGCCAGCAGCTCCCGGACTAGCGGGGCCAACAATGAGCAGTTCTTC.

This clonotype occurred many times. The chain links TRBV7-8 to TRBJ1-4, with TRBD1 matching over 8 bases. CDR1 is SGHVS and CDR2 is FQNEAQ in the germline V gene. The CDR3 runs to 18 residues. With 5 bases clipped from V and 0 bases from J, the junction kept 11 bases outside the gene matches. CDR3 sequence (DNA): TGTGCCAGCAGCCCCGACAGGGGTTTATATGCAACTAATGAAAAACTGTTTTTT. It yields the protein CASSPDRGLYATNEKLFF. Complete variable domain (other parts from reference TRBV7-8 and TRBJ1-4): GAGVSQSPRYKVAKRGQDVALRCDPISGHVSLFWYQQALGQGPEFLTYFQNEAQLDKSGLPSDRFFAERPEGSVSTLKIQRTQQEDSAVYLCASSPDRGLYATNEKLFFGSGTQLSVL.

The chain carries TRBV15 and TRBJ1-2; TRBD1 aligns across 7 bases. CDR1 is LNHNV, CDR2 YYDKDF, per germline (reference sequence). The CDR3 is made up of 15 amino acids. The J segment lost 3 bases and the V segment lost 0 bases, leaving 4 bases of the junction unmatched. CDR3 protein: CATSRDPGGDYGYTF. The CDR3 nucleotides are TGTGCCACCAGCAGAGACCCAGGGGGGGACTATGGCTACACCTTC.